Below are 27 T cell receptor beta chains sequenced from a single sample in a study of identical twins. TCRdb independently ran MiXCR on the 5' RACE reads; one entry per CDR3 protein. The sample shows 500,000 to 650,000 distinct CDR3 sequences, approximately 20% of them seen only once. This sample was also put to use in a study of yellow fever vaccine responses in identical twins.

The source material was CD4+ T cells sorted from blood. The receptors shown here come from a young woman in good health.

The chain carries TRBV7-9 and TRBJ2-5; D gene uncertain. This CDR3 has 16 amino acids. The germline V and J ends were trimmed by 0 bases and 1 base, with 12 bases remaining between them. The V gene's germline CDR1 is SEHNR and CDR2 FQNEAQ (reference sequence). CDR3 bases: TGTGCCAGCAGCTTAGCGCTCGGCCAGGCCCAAGAGACCCAGTACTTC. It encodes CASSLALGQAQETQYF.

Only a few counts were recorded for this clonotype. This CDR3 is CASSLNGLALVNEQFF. CDR3 coding DNA: TGTGCCAGCAGCTTGAATGGACTAGCGTTAGTTAATGAGCAGTTCTTC. The chain combines TRBV5-8 with TRBJ2-1; 9 bases are a match to TRBD2. Germline V CDR1 and CDR2: SGHTS, YDEGEE. The V and J ends lost 1 base and 7 bases, in that order; junction bases with no gene match: 9. CDR3 length: 16 residues.

This clonotype was detected many times. The genes are TRBV10-3 and TRBJ2-7; 9 bases align to TRBD1. This CDR3 contains 15 residues. The germline CDR1 and CDR2 sequences are ENHRY and SYGVKD. Unmatched junction bases numbered 6, after V lost 2 bases and J lost 4 bases. Here the CDR3 DNA reads TGTGCCATCAGTGAGAGGACAGGGGTTACTTACGAGCAGTACTTC. Translation: CAISERTGVTYEQYF.

This CDR3 reads CASSQGTTGTGVNEQYV. DNA for the CDR3: TGTGCCAGCAGCCAAGGGACCACCGGGACAGGGGTAAACGAGCAGTACGTC. V is TRBV14 and J is TRBJ2-7; 10 bases map to TRBD1. Germline CDR1 reads SGHDN; CDR2 reads FVKESK. The CDR3 extends over 17 amino acids. V shed 1 base and J 5 bases; nucleotides not matched to a gene: 11.

The J gene is TRBJ2-1, the V gene TRBV29-1; D tentatively reads TRBD1 or TRBD2 (6 bases each). In germline, CDR1 is SQVTM, CDR2 ANQGSEA. This CDR3 has 15 residues. The ends were cut back, 5 bases at V and 1 base at J, with 15 bases in the middle. CDR3 region: CSVKGGPLSYNEQFF. The CDR3 DNA follows: TGCAGCGTTAAGGGGGGCCCCCTTTCCTACAATGAGCAGTTCTTC.

Only a few counts were recorded for this clonotype. The V call is TRBV6-6, the J call TRBJ2-3; D uncertain. Trimming took 10 bases from V and 0 from J, leaving 11 bases between them. CDR1 and CDR2 from the germline V gene are MNHNY and SVGAGI (reference sequence). The CDR3 spans 13 residues. The CDR3 sequence is CATTSTSTDTQYF. The CDR3 region has the DNA TGTGCCACTACCTCGACTAGCACAGATACGCAGTATTTT.

A few counts support this clonotype. The J gene is TRBJ1-3, the V gene TRBV6-1; no definite D call. CDR3 length: 16 residues. V lost 1 base and J lost 0, with 10 bases in between. The germline V gene has CDR1 MNHNS and CDR2 SASEGT. This CDR3 is CASSEGGAPSGNTIYF. In DNA form, the CDR3 reads TGTGCCAGCAGTGAAGGAGGTGCCCCCTCTGGAAACACCATATATTTT.

This clonotype was seen only a few times. The chain links TRBV5-8 to TRBJ2-4; no clear D gene. V dropped 0 bases and J dropped 8 bases, with 9 bases sitting between them. The germline CDR1 and CDR2 sequences are SGHTS and YDEGEE. This CDR3 spans 13 amino acids. The chain's CDR3 is CASSLVGRDIQYF. CDR3 DNA: TGTGCCAGCAGCTTGGTAGGCCGAGACATTCAGTACTTC.

This clonotype has only a few counts. The rearrangement uses TRBV28 and TRBJ1-4, with D uncertain. CDR1 and CDR2 from the germline V gene are MDHEN and SYDVKM. The CDR3 covers 14 residues. V shed 3 bases and J shed 2 bases, with 7 bases lying between them. For the CDR3, the DNA is TGTGCCAGCAGTTTTTTGGGGACTAATGAAAAACTGTTTTTT. It translates to CASSFLGTNEKLFF. Full variable domain (rest looked up from reference TRBV28 and TRBJ1-4): DVKVTQSSRYLVKRTGEKVFLECVQDMDHENMFWYRQDPGLGLRLIYFSYDVKMKEKGDIPEGYSVSREKKERFSLILESASTNQTSMYLCASSFLGTNEKLFFGSGTQLSVL.

This rearrangement joins TRBV15 to TRBJ1-6, with 10 bases identical to TRBD1. Germline CDR1 and CDR2: LNHNV and YYDKDF (reference sequence). The trim removed 5 bases at V and 8 bases at J, leaving 6 bases unmatched. This CDR3 is built from 15 residues. The CDR3 sequence is CATSLTGTGDSPLHF. CDR3 sequence (DNA): TGTGCCACCAGCTTAACCGGGACAGGGGATTCACCCCTCCACTTT.

This clonotype has a handful of counts. The gene calls are TRBV15 and TRBJ2-5; D remains unclear. The CDR3 is 12 amino acids. Trimming took 8 bases from V and 4 from J, leaving 11 bases between them. Germline V gene sequence: CDR1 LNHNV, CDR2 YYDKDF (reference sequence). CDR3 sequence reads: CATRGEGETQYF. The CDR3, as DNA: TGTGCCACCCGAGGTGAAGGAGAGACCCAGTACTTC.

The chain uses TRBV29-1 and TRBJ2-2; 9 nucleotides agree with TRBD1. Germline values: CDR1 SQVTM, CDR2 ANQGSEA. V dropped 6 bases and J dropped 2; count of bases not matched to a gene: 7. CDR3 length equals 15 residues. As DNA, the CDR3 is TGCAGCGTGGCCGGGACAGGGTCCAACACCGGGGAGCTGTTTTTT. Its protein product is CSVAGTGSNTGELFF.

This clonotype was detected only a few times. V gene TRBV20-1 combines with J gene TRBJ2-7; TRBD2 agrees at 10 bases. The CDR3 extends over 14 amino acids. The V gene's germline CDR1 is DFQATT and CDR2 SNEGSKA (reference sequence). Trimming took 5 bases from V and 1 from J; bases not matched to a gene: 5. The CDR3 loop reads CSALSTSGSYEQYF. CDR3 nucleotides: TGCAGTGCTCTGTCGACTAGCGGGTCCTACGAGCAGTACTTC.

The chain recombines TRBV9 with TRBJ2-7, with D perhaps TRBD1 (5 bases). The ends were cut back, 3 bases at V and 0 bases at J, with 7 bases in the middle. The V gene's germline CDR1 is SGDLS and CDR2 YYNGEE. The CDR3 is made up of 13 amino acids. CDR3 bases: TGTGCCAGCAGCGCGACAGACTCCTACGAGCAGTACTTC. Translated: CASSATDSYEQYF.

V gene TRBV27 combines with J gene TRBJ1-6; no clear D. Germline V gene data show CDR1 as MNHEY and CDR2 as SMNVEV (reference sequence). With 4 bases removed from V and 10 bases from J, the gap between germline ends came to 17 bases. CDR3 size: 15 residues. The CDR3 DNA is TGTGCCAGCAGTTCGTCGGCAGCCTGGCGGTCACCCCTCCACTTT. It encodes CASSSSAAWRSPLHF.

V gene TRBV5-1 combines with J gene TRBJ2-1; 7 bases are a match to TRBD2. The CDR3 length is 14 residues. J was trimmed by 2 bases and V by 5 bases; bases with no gene match: 4. Germline CDR1 and CDR2: SGHRS and YFSETQ. The CDR3 coding sequence is TGCGCCAGCAGACCAGCGGGGACCTACAATGAGCAGTTCTTC. Amino acid sequence: CASRPAGTYNEQFF.

This clonotype was picked up a small number of times. V gene TRBV7-2 combines with J gene TRBJ2-2; D is undetermined. The V and J ends lost 6 bases and 4 bases respectively, with 9 bases between them. Per germline, CDR1 SGHTA and CDR2 FQGNSA. The length of the CDR3 is 13 residues. CDR3 sequence (DNA): TGTGCCAGCAGAAACTTTGCCACCGGGGAGCTGTTTTTT. Translation gives CASRNFATGELFF.

The rearrangement links TRBV12-3 or TRBV12-4 to TRBJ2-2, with 11 nucleotides matching TRBD2. The trim removed 5 bases at V and 4 bases at J, leaving 12 bases unmatched. The CDR3 is made up of 18 amino acids. The DNA of the CDR3 is TGTGCCAGCAGTCCCGCCTATGGGCTAGCGGGAGGCACCGGGGAGCTGTTTTTT. Translating gives CASSPAYGLAGGTGELFF.

V is TRBV5-4 and J is TRBJ1-2; possible D gene TRBD1, 5 bases. Trimming shortened V by 0 bases and J by 1 base, and 22 bases separated the two germline ends. CDR3 size: 19 residues. Germline loops: CDR1 SGHNT, CDR2 YYREEE (reference sequence). The CDR3 DNA follows: TGTGCCAGCAGCTTGGGGGGTGCAGGGCAGGACCCATTTAACTATGGCTACACCTTC. It encodes CASSLGGAGQDPFNYGYTF. The whole variable domain, remainder taken from reference TRBV5-4 and TRBJ1-2, is ETGVTQSPTHLIKTRGQQVTLRCSSQSGHNTVSWYQQALGQGPQFIFQYYREEENGRGNFPPRFSGLQFPNYSSELNVNALELDDSALYLCASSLGGAGQDPFNYGYTFGSGTRLTVV.

V gene TRBV29-1 combines with J gene TRBJ2-1; possible D gene TRBD1, 7 bases. The CDR3 is made up of 10 amino acids. V lost 6 bases and J 12 bases, leaving 12 bases between the germline ends. CDR1 SQVTM and CDR2 ANQGSEA come from the germline V gene. The CDR3 spells CSVTQGGQFF. The CDR3 nucleotides read TGCAGCGTGACCCAGGGGGGGCAGTTCTTC.

This chain links TRBV7-3 with TRBJ2-3; TRBD1 agrees at 7 bases. Germline CDR1 reads SGHTA; CDR2 reads FQGTGA. The V gene end was trimmed by 4 bases and the J gene end by 1 base; junction bases not matched to a gene: 8. This CDR3 is 16 amino acids long. The chain's CDR3 is CASSSWTGRGTDTQYF. CDR3 sequence (DNA): TGTGCCAGCAGCTCCTGGACAGGCCGCGGCACAGATACGCAGTATTTT.

There are a few counts of this clonotype. This rearrangement joins TRBV6-2 or TRBV6-3 to TRBJ2-7, with D perhaps TRBD1 (6 bases). The CDR3 runs 17 residues. CDR1 MNHEY and CDR2 SVGEGT come from the germline V gene. Deletions cut 0 bases from V and 1 base from J, with 16 bases between. The CDR3 sequence: CASSYSKAQGMSYEQYV. DNA of the CDR3: TGTGCCAGCAGTTACTCGAAGGCTCAGGGGATGTCCTACGAGCAGTACGTC.

In this sample, this clonotype turned up a few times. The chain combines TRBV12-3 or TRBV12-4 with TRBJ2-7, with 9 nucleotides matching TRBD1. The CDR3 runs to 17 residues. The junction had 11 bases not matched to a gene; V was cut back by 5 bases and J by 0 bases. The CDR3 is CASSPRAGTGHSYEQYF. The CDR3 DNA reads as TGTGCCAGCAGTCCGAGAGCCGGGACAGGGCACTCCTACGAGCAGTACTTC.

The rearrangement links TRBV15 to TRBJ2-5; 10 nucleotides match TRBD2. The CDR3 is 15 amino acids. The V gene's germline CDR1 is LNHNV and CDR2 YYDKDF (reference sequence). J lost 4 bases, V lost 0 bases, and 2 bases had no gene match. CDR3: CATSRDLAGVETQYF. The CDR3 coding sequence is TGTGCCACCAGCAGAGATCTAGCGGGAGTAGAGACCCAGTACTTC.

This clonotype showed up just a few times. J is TRBJ1-6 and V is TRBV21-1; TRBD1 was called by the table and not checked on the DNA. TRBV21-1 is a pseudogene locus. The CDR3 runs 20 residues. CDR3 in amino acids: CASSKVYRDRGESYNSPLHF. The CDR3 DNA follows: TGTGCCAGCAGCAAAGTTTATCGGGACAGGGGGGAGTCCTATAATTCACCCCTCCACTTT.

This clonotype was found a few times. The genes are TRBV28 and TRBJ1-5; 10 bases agree with TRBD1. The germline V gene has CDR1 MDHEN and CDR2 SYDVKM. V trimming: 9 bases; J trimming: 3 bases; junction bases outside the gene matches: 8. The CDR3 is 15 residues long. The CDR3 region is CASFRTGGNNQPQHF. The CDR3 nucleotides read TGTGCCAGTTTTCGGACAGGGGGAAACAATCAGCCCCAGCATTTT. The variable domain in full, completed from reference TRBV28 and TRBJ1-5, reads DVKVTQSSRYLVKRTGEKVFLECVQDMDHENMFWYRQDPGLGLRLIYFSYDVKMKEKGDIPEGYSVSREKKERFSLILESASTNQTSMYLCASFRTGGNNQPQHFGDGTRLSIL.

This clonotype was counted between two and nine times. The rearrangement links TRBV5-1 to TRBJ1-1; D gene unclear. CDR1 is SGHRS, CDR2 YFSETQ, per germline. The germline V and J ends were trimmed by 0 bases and 1 base, with 7 bases remaining between them. The CDR3 has 14 residues. For the CDR3, the DNA is TGCGCCAGCAGCTTGGCAACAGCGAACACTGAAGCTTTCTTT. This codes for CASSLATANTEAFF.